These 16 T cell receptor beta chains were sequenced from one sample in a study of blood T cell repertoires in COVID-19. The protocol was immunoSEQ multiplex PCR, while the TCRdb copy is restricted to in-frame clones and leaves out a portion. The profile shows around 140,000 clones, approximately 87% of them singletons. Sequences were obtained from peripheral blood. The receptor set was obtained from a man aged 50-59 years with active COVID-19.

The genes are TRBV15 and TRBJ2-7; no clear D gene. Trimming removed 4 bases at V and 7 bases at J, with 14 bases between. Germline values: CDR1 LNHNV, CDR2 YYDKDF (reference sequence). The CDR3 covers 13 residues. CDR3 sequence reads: CATSTGLTHEQYF. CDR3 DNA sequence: TGTGCCACCAGCACCGGATTGACACATGAGCAGTACTTC.

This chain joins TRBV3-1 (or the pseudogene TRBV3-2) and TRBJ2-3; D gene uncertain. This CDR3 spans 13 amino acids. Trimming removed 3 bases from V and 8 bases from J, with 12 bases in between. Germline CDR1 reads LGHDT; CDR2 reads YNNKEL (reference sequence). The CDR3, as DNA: TGTGCCAGCAGCCATCACTCCACGAGTACGCAGTATTTT. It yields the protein CASSHHSTSTQYF.

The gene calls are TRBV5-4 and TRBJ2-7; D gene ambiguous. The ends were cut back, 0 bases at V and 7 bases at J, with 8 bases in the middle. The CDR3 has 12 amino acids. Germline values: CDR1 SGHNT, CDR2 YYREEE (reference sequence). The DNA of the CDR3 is TGTGCCAGCAGCTTGGCCGGTCGGGAGCAGTACTTC. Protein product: CASSLAGREQYF.

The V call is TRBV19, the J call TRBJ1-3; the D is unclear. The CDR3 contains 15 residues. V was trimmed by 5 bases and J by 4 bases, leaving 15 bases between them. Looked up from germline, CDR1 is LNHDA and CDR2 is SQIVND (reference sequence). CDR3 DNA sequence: TGTGCCAGTAGTCCGGGAATGTGGACCGGAAACACCATATATTTT. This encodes CASSPGMWTGNTIYF.

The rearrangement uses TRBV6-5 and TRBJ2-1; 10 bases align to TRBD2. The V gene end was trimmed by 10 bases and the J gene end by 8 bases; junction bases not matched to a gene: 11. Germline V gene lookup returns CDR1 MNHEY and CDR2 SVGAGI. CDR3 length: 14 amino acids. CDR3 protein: CATSGSGGPYEQFF. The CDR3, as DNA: TGTGCCACCTCCGGTAGCGGGGGGCCCTATGAGCAGTTCTTC.

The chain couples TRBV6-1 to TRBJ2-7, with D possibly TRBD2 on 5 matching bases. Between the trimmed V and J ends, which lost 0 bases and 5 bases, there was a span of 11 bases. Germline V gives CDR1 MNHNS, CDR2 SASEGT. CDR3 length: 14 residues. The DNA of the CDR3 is TGTGCCAGCAGTGAAGCGCGACCGAGGGACGAGCAGTACTTC. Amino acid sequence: CASSEARPRDEQYF.

In nucleotides, the CDR3 is TGCAGAGCGGGGTGGTACGATGAGCAGTTCTTC. Protein: CRAGWYDEQFF. The chain uses TRBV20-1 and TRBJ2-1; 7 nucleotides match TRBD2. Germline V gives CDR1 DFQATT, CDR2 SNEGSKA (reference sequence). The CDR3 runs 11 residues.

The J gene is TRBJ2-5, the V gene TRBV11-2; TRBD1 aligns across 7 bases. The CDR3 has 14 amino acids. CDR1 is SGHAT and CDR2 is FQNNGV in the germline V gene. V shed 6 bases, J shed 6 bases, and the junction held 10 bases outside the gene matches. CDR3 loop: CASSQETGSKTQYF. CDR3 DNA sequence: TGTGCCAGCAGTCAAGAGACAGGGTCGAAGACCCAGTACTTC.

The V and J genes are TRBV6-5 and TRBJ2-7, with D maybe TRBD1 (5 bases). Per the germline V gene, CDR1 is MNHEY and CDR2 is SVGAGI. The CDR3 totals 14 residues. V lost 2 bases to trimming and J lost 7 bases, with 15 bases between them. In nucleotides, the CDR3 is TGTGCCAGCAGTTACGCCGGGCCAGGGTATGAGCAGTACTTC. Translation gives CASSYAGPGYEQYF.

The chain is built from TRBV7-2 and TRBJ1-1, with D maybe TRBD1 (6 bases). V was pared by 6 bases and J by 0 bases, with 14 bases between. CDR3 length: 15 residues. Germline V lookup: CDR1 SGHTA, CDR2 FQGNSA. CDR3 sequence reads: CASRGGNGMNTEAFF. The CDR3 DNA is TGTGCCAGCAGAGGGGGAAACGGGATGAACACTGAAGCTTTCTTT.

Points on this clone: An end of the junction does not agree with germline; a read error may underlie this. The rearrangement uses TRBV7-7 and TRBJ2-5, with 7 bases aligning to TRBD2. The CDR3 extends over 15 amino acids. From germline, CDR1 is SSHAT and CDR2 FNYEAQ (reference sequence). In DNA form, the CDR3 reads TGTGCTAGCAGCCTACAGCGGGGCAACCAAGAGACCCAGTACTTC. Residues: CASSLQRGNQETQYF. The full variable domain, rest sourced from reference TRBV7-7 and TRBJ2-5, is GAGVSQSPRYKVTKRGQDVTLRCDPISSHATLYWYQQALGQGPEFLTYFNYEAQPDKSGLPSDRFSAERPEGSISTLTIQRTEQRDSAMYRCASSLQRGNQETQYFGPGTRLLVL.

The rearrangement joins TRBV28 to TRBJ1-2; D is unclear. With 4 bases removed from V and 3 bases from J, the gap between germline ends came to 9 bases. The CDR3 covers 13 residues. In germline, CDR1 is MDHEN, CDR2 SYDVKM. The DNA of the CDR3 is TGTGCCAGCAGTTCTACAGTTGACTATGGCTACACCTTC. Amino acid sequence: CASSSTVDYGYTF.

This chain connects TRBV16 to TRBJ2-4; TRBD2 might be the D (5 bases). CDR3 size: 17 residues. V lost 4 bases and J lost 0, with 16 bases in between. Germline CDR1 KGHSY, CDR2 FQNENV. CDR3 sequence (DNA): TGTGCCAGCAGCCCACCCGGGCCCCGGGAAGCCAAAAACATTCAGTACTTC. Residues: CASSPPGPREAKNIQYF.

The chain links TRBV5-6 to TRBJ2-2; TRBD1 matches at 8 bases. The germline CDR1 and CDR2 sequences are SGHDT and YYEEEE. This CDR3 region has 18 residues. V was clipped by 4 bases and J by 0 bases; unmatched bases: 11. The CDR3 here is CASSTRRTGRANTGELFF. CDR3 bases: TGTGCCAGCAGCACAAGACGGACAGGGAGAGCGAACACCGGGGAGCTGTTTTTT.

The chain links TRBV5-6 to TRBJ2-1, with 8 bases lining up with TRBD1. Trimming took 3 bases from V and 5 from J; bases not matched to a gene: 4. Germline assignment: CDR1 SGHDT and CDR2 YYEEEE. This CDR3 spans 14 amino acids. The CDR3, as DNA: TGTGCCAGCAGCTGGGACAGGCCGGACAATGAGCAGTTCTTC. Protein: CASSWDRPDNEQFF.

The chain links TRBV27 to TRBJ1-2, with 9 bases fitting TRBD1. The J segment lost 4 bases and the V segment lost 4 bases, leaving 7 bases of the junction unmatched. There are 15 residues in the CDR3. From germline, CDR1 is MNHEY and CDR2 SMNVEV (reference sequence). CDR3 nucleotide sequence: TGTGCCAGCAGTTCTCTAGGGACAGGGTCCTATGGCTACACCTTC. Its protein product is CASSSLGTGSYGYTF.